This T cell receptor (beta chain) was sequenced in a study of blood T cell repertoires in COVID-19. Overall study context: Sample material is recorded as cDNA or gDNA derived from T cells, B-cell-depleted T cells, or PBMCs.

Trimming cost V 2 bases and J 2 bases; bases outside gene matches: 7. Looked up from germline, CDR1 is MDHEN and CDR2 is SYDVKM. The CDR3 contains 17 residues. Here immunoSEQ multiplex PCR was the method, and the copy in TCRdb shows in-frame clones only, minus some. The table includes roughly 180,000 clones, about 85% detected once. The origin of this receptor is a man between 65 and 85 years old with active or convalescent COVID-19. This chain joins TRBV28 and TRBJ1-4; TRBD1 matches at 8 bases. The sequenced sample consisted of peripheral blood. The CDR3 coding sequence is TGTGCCAGCAGTTTAGCGACAGGGGCGACTACTAATGAAAAACTGTTTTTT. Translated: CASSLATGATTNEKLFF.